The source of this T cell receptor beta chain is a study of blood T cell repertoires in COVID-19. With 4 bases clipped from V and 5 bases from J, the junction kept 8 bases outside the gene matches. CDR3 length equals 15 residues. From germline, CDR1 is SGDLS and CDR2 YYNGEE. Sequenced by immunoSEQ multiplex PCR; TCRdb stores in-frame clones only, minus some. The repertoire has 350,000 to 450,000 clones, around nine tenths of them found once; the top ten carry about 1.4%. What was sequenced was PBMCs or T cells enriched from blood (not recorded which). The TCR originated in a woman aged 18 to 35 who had been exposed to COVID-19. V is TRBV9 and J is TRBJ2-3, with 9 bases fitting TRBD2. CDR3 nucleotide sequence: TGTGCCAGCAGCCAGGGAGCGGGGGGCTTAGATACGCAGTATTTT. Its protein is CASSQGAGGLDTQYF.